This T cell receptor (beta chain) was recorded in a study of a mutant IDH1 vaccine in newly diagnosed glioma. To note about this clone: Its antigen is as yet unknown.

Profiling relied on immunoSEQ multiplex PCR, and the TCRdb table lists in-frame clones only, not all of them. This repertoire shows tens of thousands of clones, 84% found once; its top ten account for roughly 12%. Germline assignment: CDR1 LGHNA and CDR2 YSLEER. The CDR3 totals 15 residues. V gave up 1 base and J gave up 8 bases; unmatched junction bases: 3. The time point here: week 35, safety follow-up. One vaccine dose held 300 ug of mutant IDH1 20-mer peptide and came with topical imiquimod. The rearrangement joins TRBV4-3 to TRBJ1-6, with TRBD1 matching 9 bases. Sequencing used PBMCs, obtained from a glioma patient whose treatment included an IDH1 peptide vaccine. The sequence derives from a man aged 18 to 30 with glioma. The CDR3 spells CASSQGQGGYSPLHF. The CDR3 DNA reads TGCGCCAGCAGCCAAGGACAGGGGGGATATTCACCCCTCCACTTT.